This T cell receptor beta chain comes out of a study of T cells in Graves' hyperthyroidism and ophthalmopathy. Diagnosis of hyperthyroidism was new in patients aged 18 to 65, and its duration was under 2 months. Patients were excluded because of uncontrolled infection, other autoimmune disease, pregnancy or lactation. The study based diagnoses on clinical symptoms, serum thyroxine and TRAb, thyroid ultrasound and orbital computed tomography. Whole-study results and caveats: Ophthalmopathy onset followed model prediction by a median roughly 6 months.

This clonotype has at least ten counts. Its antigen is unknown. Amplification targeted TCR beta CDR3 regions from RNA transcripts. The primer set for the first-round RT-PCR of the TCR CDR3 was HTBI. Via MiXCR, TCRdb re-called the multiplex PCR reads, giving one row per CDR3 protein. The sample lists fewer than 900,000 distinct CDR3 sequences, 16% seen once, with roughly 8% in the top ten. Germline-derived CDR1 and CDR2 are SNHLY and FYNNEI. The CDR3 runs to 13 residues. V lost 4 bases and J lost 4, with 7 bases in between. The sequenced material came from blood. The V gene is TRBV2, the J gene TRBJ1-4, with unresolved D. The source of this sequence is a young man with Graves' hyperthyroidism. DNA of the CDR3: TGTGCCAGCAGTGGGCCTGATAATGAAAAACTGTTTTTT. Translating it yields CASSGPDNEKLFF.